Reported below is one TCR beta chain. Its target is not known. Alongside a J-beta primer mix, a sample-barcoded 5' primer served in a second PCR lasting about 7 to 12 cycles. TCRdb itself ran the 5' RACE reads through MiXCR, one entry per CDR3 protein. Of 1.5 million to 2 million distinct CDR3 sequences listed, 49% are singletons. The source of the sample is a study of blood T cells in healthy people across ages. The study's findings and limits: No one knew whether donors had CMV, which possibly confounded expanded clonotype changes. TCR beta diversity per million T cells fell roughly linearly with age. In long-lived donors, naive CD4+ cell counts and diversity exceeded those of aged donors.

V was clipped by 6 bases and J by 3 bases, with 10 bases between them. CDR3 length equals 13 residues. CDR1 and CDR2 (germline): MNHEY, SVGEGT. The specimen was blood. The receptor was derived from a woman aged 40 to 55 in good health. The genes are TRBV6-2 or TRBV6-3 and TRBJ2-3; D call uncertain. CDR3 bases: TGTGCCAGCAGGAATTTCGTGACAGATACGCAGTATTTT. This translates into CASRNFVTDTQYF.